Listed below are T cell receptor beta chains from one sample, sequenced in a study of T cells after yellow fever vaccination. MiXCR was run by TCRdb on the 5' RACE reads, yielding one entry per CDR3 protein. This sample has about 300,000 distinct CDR3 sequences; approximately 4% occur once, and the top ten carry about 24%. The source material was PBMCs, sampled 5 days after the yellow fever booster vaccination. The receptors derive from a young man who received the YFV17D yellow fever vaccine. Each CDR3 is given with its conserved first and last residue. A D gene is named only where the DNA matches it firmly. Some rows have no size entry. The others give once, few or many, or a class for an expanded clone.

.	.	TRBV12-5	TRBJ2-1	CASGPRGAGYNEQFF	TGTGCTAGTGGTCCCAGGGGGGCGGGCTACAATGAGCAGTTCTTC
.	.	TRBV7-8	TRBJ2-7	CASSLVGVGQYF	TGTGCCAGCAGCTTAGTAGGGGTTGGACAGTACTTC
.	.	TRBV6-2/TRBV6-3	TRBJ1-1	CASSYFHPPMNTEAFF	TGTGCCAGCAGTTACTTCCATCCCCCTATGAACACTGAAGCTTTCTTT
TRBD2	.	TRBV7-2	TRBJ2-1	CASSLEAGGLIREQFF	TGTGCCAGCAGCTTAGAAGCGGGGGGGCTCATTCGTGAGCAGTTCTTC
TRBD2	.	TRBV10-3	TRBJ2-5	CATRGNSGGLFETQYF	TGTGCCACCAGGGGGAATAGCGGGGGGTTGTTTGAGACCCAGTACTTC
.	.	TRBV18	TRBJ2-5	CASSPPGEQETQYF	TGTGCCAGCTCACCACCTGGGGAACAAGAGACCCAGTACTTC
.	many	TRBV2	TRBJ2-3	CASIQTLSTDTQYF	TGTGCCAGCATCCAGACACTTAGCACAGATACGCAGTATTTT
.	many	TRBV20-1	TRBJ2-7	CSARDPKIDYEQYF	TGCAGTGCTAGAGACCCGAAAATTGACTACGAGCAGTACTTC
.	.	TRBV4-1	TRBJ2-1	CASSQVQGRGDEQFF	TGCGCCAGCAGCCAAGTCCAGGGGCGCGGCGATGAGCAGTTCTTC
.	many	TRBV5-4	TRBJ1-1	CASSPSRVNTEAFF	TGTGCCAGCAGTCCTTCGCGGGTGAACACTGAAGCTTTCTTT
TRBD1	.	TRBV5-1	TRBJ1-4	CASSLFGTGDEKLFF	TGCGCCAGCAGCTTGTTCGGGACAGGAGACGAAAAACTGTTTTTT
.	many	TRBV9	TRBJ2-2	CASSGGFAGELFF	TGTGCCAGCAGCGGGGGCTTCGCCGGGGAGCTGTTTTTT
TRBD1	.	TRBV7-9	TRBJ2-1	CASSPPTGTGWDNEQFF	TGTGCCAGCAGCCCCCCAACCGGGACAGGGTGGGACAATGAGCAGTTCTTC
.	.	TRBV29-1	TRBJ1-1	CSVQTGSTEAFF	TGCAGCGTCCAGACAGGCTCGACTGAAGCTTTCTTT
TRBD1	.	TRBV3-1	TRBJ1-1	CASSAKPWTGGAGLGTEAFF	TGTGCCAGCAGCGCAAAGCCGTGGACAGGGGGCGCGGGTTTGGGCACTGAAGCTTTCTTT
TRBD2	few	TRBV7-3	TRBJ2-3	CASSLSLAGGTDTQYF	TGTGCCAGCAGCTTATCCCTAGCGGGGGGCACAGATACGCAGTATTTT
.	few	TRBV12-3/TRBV12-4	TRBJ1-6	CASTSGGSSYNSPLHF	TGTGCCAGCACCTCCGGAGGGAGCTCCTATAATTCACCCCTCCACTTT
TRBD2	few	TRBV12-3/TRBV12-4	TRBJ2-5	CASSLYTSAQETQYF	TGTGCCAGCAGTTTATATACTAGCGCACAAGAGACCCAGTACTTC
.	few	TRBV9	TRBJ1-2	CASSGGTSGEANYGYTF	TGTGCCAGCAGCGGGGGGACATCCGGCGAAGCTAACTATGGCTACACCTTC
.	.	TRBV4-1	TRBJ1-1	CASSQVVLGAPGGLNTEAFF	TGCGCCAGCAGCCAAGTAGTTTTGGGAGCTCCGGGGGGATTGAACACTGAAGCTTTCTTT
.	.	TRBV7-2	TRBJ1-2	CASSYPPGTANYGYTF	TGTGCCAGCAGCTATCCCCCCGGCACAGCTAACTATGGCTACACCTTC
.	few	TRBV7-2	TRBJ2-1	CASSLVPGPTYNEQFF	TGTGCCAGCAGCTTAGTTCCAGGGCCCACCTACAATGAGCAGTTCTTC
TRBD1	.	TRBV5-1	TRBJ1-1	CASSLDALHRGDRGEAFF	TGCGCCAGCAGCTTGGATGCCTTGCACCGTGGGGACAGGGGTGAAGCTTTCTTT
.	few	TRBV14	TRBJ2-3	CASSQYEQGGTDTQYF	TGTGCCAGCAGCCAATATGAACAGGGCGGAACAGATACGCAGTATTTT
TRBD2	.	TRBV3-1	TRBJ2-5	CASRAGGRETQYF	TGTGCCAGCAGAGCGGGGGGAAGAGAGACCCAGTACTTC
.	.	TRBV19	TRBJ2-2	CASNSRNTGELFF	TGTGCCAGTAACAGCCGCAACACCGGGGAGCTGTTTTTT
.	few	TRBV12-3/TRBV12-4	TRBJ1-5	CASRSKVGDIGQPQHF	TGTGCCAGCAGATCCAAGGTTGGGGACATAGGTCAGCCCCAGCATTTT
.	few	TRBV6-2/TRBV6-3	TRBJ2-3	CASSYKCGECRSTSTDTQYF	TGTGCCAGCAGTTACAAGTGCGGAGAATGTAGGTCAACCTCGACCGATACGCAGTATTTT
.	many	TRBV5-6	TRBJ1-5	CASSSGLLGAQHF	TGTGCCAGCAGCTCGGGTCTTTTAGGGGCCCAGCATTTT
.	many	TRBV1	TRBJ2-3	CTSSVGTSGGQTDTQYF	TGCACCAGCAGCGTAGGGACTAGCGGGGGGCAGACAGATACGCAGTATTTT
.	many	TRBV5-1	TRBJ1-1	CASSFRGQNTEAFF	TGCGCCAGCAGCTTCCGAGGGCAAAACACTGAAGCTTTCTTT
.	many	TRBV20-1	TRBJ2-3	CSATSRDTASGDTQYF	TGCAGTGCTACCAGCCGGGACACCGCGTCGGGAGATACGCAGTATTTT
.	few	TRBV5-1	TRBJ2-2	CASSFLYHTGELFF	TGCGCCAGCAGCTTTTTATACCATACCGGGGAGCTGTTTTTT
TRBD2	few	TRBV7-6	TRBJ2-7	CASSKLAGTYEQYF	TGTGCCAGCTCTAAACTAGCGGGGACCTACGAGCAGTACTTC
.	few	TRBV9	TRBJ2-1	CASSVVGNNEQFF	TGTGCCAGCAGCGTAGTAGGAAACAATGAGCAGTTCTTC
TRBD1	few	TRBV6-6	TRBJ1-6	CASSSTGTGLTYNSPLHF	TGTGCCAGCAGTTCCACCGGGACAGGGTTAACCTATAATTCACCCCTCCACTTT
.	.	TRBV3-1	TRBJ2-5	CASSQASPETQYF	TGTGCCAGCAGCCAAGCTAGCCCGGAGACCCAGTACTTC
.	few	TRBV11-2	TRBJ2-6	CASSFSIGGGANVLTF	TGTGCCAGCAGCTTCTCTATAGGGGGTGGGGCCAACGTCCTGACTTTC
.	many	TRBV7-9	TRBJ2-1	CASSLGYFYNEQFF	TGTGCCAGCAGCTTAGGCTATTTCTACAATGAGCAGTTCTTC
.	many	TRBV29-1	TRBJ1-3	CSVGFNSGNTIYF	TGCAGCGTTGGGTTTAACTCTGGAAACACCATATATTTT
.	many	TRBV5-1	TRBJ1-2	CASSLAQEQYGYTF	TGCGCCAGCAGCTTGGCCCAGGAGCAGTATGGCTACACCTTC
TRBD2	many	TRBV7-9	TRBJ2-3	CASSPRGESTDTQYF	TGTGCCAGCAGCCCCCGGGGGGAGAGCACAGATACGCAGTATTTT
.	few	TRBV29-1	TRBJ2-7	CSAGDGEQYF	TGCAGCGCAGGGGACGGCGAGCAGTACTTC
TRBD1	.	TRBV19	TRBJ2-7	CASRKGQGAPKQYF	TGTGCCAGTAGGAAGGGGCAGGGGGCGCCGAAGCAGTACTTC
TRBD1	few	TRBV7-2	TRBJ1-4	CASSSGQGGEKLFF	TGTGCCAGCAGCTCCGGACAGGGCGGTGAAAAACTGTTTTTT
.	many	TRBV18	TRBJ2-7	CASSPPNRDEQYF	TGTGCCAGCTCACCACCGAACAGGGACGAGCAGTACTTC
.	many	TRBV7-2	TRBJ2-5	CASSFARETQYF	TGTGCCAGCAGCTTCGCCCGAGAGACCCAGTACTTC
TRBD1	few	TRBV5-4	TRBJ2-1	CASSLARDSSGNEQFF	TGTGCCAGCAGCTTGGCCCGGGACAGCTCCGGCAATGAGCAGTTCTTC
.	few	TRBV6-5	TRBJ2-3	CASSYGGGFMNTQYF	TGTGCCAGCAGTTACGGTGGTGGTTTTATGAATACGCAGTATTTT